The present entry profiles one T cell receptor (beta chain) with its context. The source of the sample is a study of blood T cell repertoires in COVID-19. Overall study context: Material from acute and convalescent COVID-19 was sourced from the United States, Italy and Spain. In each case, the material was cDNA or gDNA derived from T cells, B-cell-depleted T cells, or PBMCs.

Clones were read by immunoSEQ multiplex PCR, and TCRdb kept only the in-frame ones, dropping some. The sample includes 170,000 or so clones, around nine tenths seen only once; the top ten take less than 0.7%. It was during active infection that Seattle patients were enrolled and then longitudinally followed. This TCR was recovered from a man in his sixties with COVID-19, enrolled during active disease. Material: peripheral blood.

CDR3 sequence (DNA): TGCGCCAGCAGTCAAGACCCCCGGACAGAGCATAGCAATCAGCCCCAGCATTTT. Encoded protein: CASSQDPRTEHSNQPQHF. The rearrangement links TRBV23-1 to TRBJ1-5; tentative D call: TRBD1 (6 bases). TRBV23-1 is reported as an ORF; its role is uncertain. Trimming shortened V by 2 bases and J by 0 bases, and 17 bases separated the two germline ends. The CDR3 has 18 residues.